This TCR beta chain was identified during a study of blood T cells in healthy people across ages. Study information: Template switching captured about one barcoded beta molecule per two T cells. Whole-study results and caveats: Investigators treated diversity estimates from one million T cells as underestimates. Naive T cell percentage by flow cytometry tracked strongly with beta diversity.

Germline loops: CDR1 LNHNV, CDR2 YYDKDF (reference sequence). The CDR3 runs 11 residues. Between the trimmed V and J ends, which lost 3 bases and 6 bases, there was a span of 6 bases. This clonotype was observed a few times. Antigen unknown. The use of a sample-barcoded 5' primer and a J-beta primer mix characterized a second PCR of 7 to 11 cycles. Each cDNA molecule was tagged by a template-switch adaptor that had 12 random nucleotides. Via MiXCR, TCRdb re-called the 5' RACE reads, giving one row per CDR3 protein. The table records about 800,000 distinct CDR3 sequences, roughly 64% of them present only once.

This clonotype originated in a man in his thirties or forties in good health. The chain has TRBV15 and TRBJ2-7; no firm D call. Specimen: blood. This chain's CDR3 is CATSSQSEQYF. The DNA for the CDR3 is TGTGCCACCAGCAGCCAAAGCGAGCAGTACTTC. The variable domain in full, completed from reference TRBV15 and TRBJ2-7, reads DAMVIQNPRYQVTQFGKPVTLSCSQTLNHNVMYWYQQKSSQAPKLLFHYYDKDFNNEADTPDNFQSRRPNTSFCFLDIRSPGLGDTAMYLCATSSQSEQYFGPGTRLTVT.